Below are 13 T cell receptor beta chains sequenced from a single sample in a study of T-cell reconstitution after alpha-beta-depleted transplantation in children. This sample's TCRbeta library carried unique molecular identifier barcodes. TCRdb re-analysed the PCR reads in MiXCR, keeping a single row per CDR3 protein. The sample yields approximately 1,000,000 distinct CDR3 sequences, roughly 31% seen once. Source: PBMCs, mostly from graft donor cells, taken 360 days after TCRalphabeta/CD19-depleted stem cell transplant. The receptors stem from a boy under two years old who had a stem cell transplant for SCID, so the T cells may come from the graft donor.

The chain uses TRBV11-2 and TRBJ2-1; TRBD2 matches at 15 bases. Germline V gene sequence: CDR1 SGHAT, CDR2 FQNNGV. After removal of 5 bases from V and 9 bases from J, the junction contained 11 bases not matched to a gene. There are 17 residues in the CDR3. CDR3 region: CASSPTGLAGGSGEQFF. The CDR3 DNA follows: TGTGCCAGCAGCCCTACCGGACTAGCGGGGGGGAGCGGTGAGCAGTTCTTC.

The chain carries TRBV5-1 and TRBJ2-3; D gene uncertain. The CDR3 is 13 amino acids. The V end was cut by 9 bases, the J end by 2 bases, with 13 bases between. Germline values: CDR1 SGHRS, CDR2 YFSETQ. The chain's CDR3 is CANTTETTDTQYF. The CDR3 DNA sequence: TGCGCCAATACGACCGAAACCACAGATACGCAGTATTTT.

The sample holds a few counts of this clonotype. This chain links TRBV20-1 with TRBJ2-1, with TRBD2 identical over 14 bases. The germline CDR1 and CDR2 sequences are DFQATT and SNEGSKA (reference sequence). This CDR3 contains 20 residues. With 1 base clipped from V and 0 bases from J, the junction kept 11 bases outside the gene matches. In DNA, the CDR3 is TGCAGTGCTAGAGGGGCCGGACTAGCGGGGGGTCTGAGCTCCTACAATGAGCAGTTCTTC. It is translated as CSARGAGLAGGLSSYNEQFF.

V and J are TRBV5-1 and TRBJ2-6; 7 bases are a match to TRBD1. CDR3 length: 16 residues. The V gene's germline CDR1 is SGHRS and CDR2 YFSETQ. V lost 0 bases and J lost 2; bases outside the gene matches: 2. Here the CDR3 reads CASSLDGTAGANVLTF. Here the CDR3 DNA reads TGCGCCAGCAGCTTGGATGGGACAGCTGGGGCCAACGTCCTGACTTTC.

The chain combines TRBV7-2 with TRBJ2-1; 8 positions match TRBD1. The CDR3 extends over 13 amino acids. V dropped 3 bases and J dropped 15; count of bases not matched to a gene: 10. Per the germline V gene, CDR1 is SGHTA and CDR2 is FQGNSA. CDR3 DNA: TGTGCCAGCAGCTTTGGTATCGGGGACAGGTGGTTCTTC. This sequence encodes CASSFGIGDRWFF.

The rearrangement uses TRBV6-1 and TRBJ2-5; D is unclear. Trimming removed 7 bases from V and 3 bases from J, with 12 bases in between. Germline assignment: CDR1 MNHNS and CDR2 SASEGT. This CDR3 has 13 residues. The CDR3 here is CASTSWGKETQYF. In nucleotides, the CDR3 is TGTGCCAGCACGTCATGGGGAAAAGAGACCCAGTACTTC.

This clonotype was seen a handful of times. The V call is TRBV6-5, the J call TRBJ2-1; perhaps TRBD2 as D (6 bases). Trimming stripped 0 bases from V and 1 base from J, with 10 bases between. Germline loops: CDR1 MNHEY, CDR2 SVGAGI. The CDR3 is 16 amino acids. CDR3 nucleotides: TGTGCCAGCAGTTACTCTAGCGGAATTTCCTACAATGAGCAGTTCTTC. It translates to CASSYSSGISYNEQFF.

The rearrangement links TRBV5-1 to TRBJ1-1; D gene uncertain. Germline V gives CDR1 SGHRS, CDR2 YFSETQ. V was trimmed by 0 bases and J by 3 bases, leaving 12 bases between them. The CDR3 consists of 15 residues. This CDR3 is CASSLGPGLDTEAFF. The CDR3 DNA reads as TGCGCCAGCAGCTTGGGTCCGGGTTTGGACACTGAAGCTTTCTTT.

This clonotype was seen only a few times. This rearrangement joins TRBV27 to TRBJ2-1; perhaps TRBD2 as D (5 bases). From germline, CDR1 is MNHEY and CDR2 SMNVEV (reference sequence). The CDR3 extends over 17 amino acids. The ends were cut back, 5 bases at V and 3 bases at J, with 20 bases in the middle. This CDR3 is CASSRLLGLRIYNEQFF. The DNA of the CDR3 is TGTGCCAGCAGTCGGTTACTCGGACTGCGAATCTACAATGAGCAGTTCTTC.

The gene calls are TRBV9 and TRBJ2-3, with D perhaps TRBD1 or TRBD2 (5 bases each). Germline values: CDR1 SGDLS, CDR2 YYNGEE. CDR3 length: 14 amino acids. Trimming took 10 bases from V and 2 from J, leaving 17 bases between them. This CDR3 reads CAGSFDGTTDTQYF. The CDR3, as DNA: TGTGCCGGATCCTTCGACGGGACCACAGATACGCAGTATTTT. The entire variable domain, with the rest obtained from reference TRBV9 and TRBJ2-3, is as follows: DSGVTQTPKHLITATGQRVTLRCSPRSGDLSVYWYQQSLDQGLQFLIQYYNGEERAKGNILERFSAQQFPDLHSELNLSSLELGDSALYFCAGSFDGTTDTQYFGPGTRLTVL.

The chain carries TRBV13 and TRBJ2-1; D ambiguous. Trimming left V 5 bases short and J 0 bases short, with 8 bases between. The CDR3 spans 14 residues. Germline-derived CDR1 and CDR2 are PRHDT and FYEKMQ (reference sequence). CDR3 region: CASSPDTSYNEQFF. The DNA of the CDR3 is TGTGCCAGCAGCCCCGACACCTCCTACAATGAGCAGTTCTTC.

This clonotype turned up a few times. The chain has TRBV9 and TRBJ1-2; 10 bases agree with TRBD1. V shed 4 bases and J 4 bases; nucleotides not matched to a gene: 4. CDR1 and CDR2 from the germline V gene are SGDLS and YYNGEE. The CDR3 length is 14 residues. CDR3: CASSQDRGFYGYTF. The CDR3 DNA reads as TGTGCCAGCAGCCAGGACAGGGGGTTCTATGGCTACACCTTC.

The V gene is TRBV4-1, the J gene TRBJ2-1; possibly TRBD1 or TRBD2 for D (5 bases each). Germline V gene data show CDR1 as MGHRA and CDR2 as YSYEKL. The CDR3 has 13 residues. V lost 1 base and J 9 bases, leaving 10 bases between the germline ends. The CDR3: CASSQVPGSEQFF. CDR3 DNA: TGCGCCAGCAGCCAAGTTCCAGGGAGTGAGCAGTTCTTC.